This T cell receptor beta chain is drawn from a study of blood T cells in healthy people across ages. The CDR3 spans 16 residues. Germline CDR1 and CDR2: LGHNA and YNFKEQ. V gave up 0 bases and J gave up 12 bases, with 21 bases separating them. A J-beta primer mix and a sample-barcoded 5' primer were used in a second PCR of about 7 to 12 cycles. In TCRdb, the 5' RACE reads were re-called with MiXCR into one record per CDR3 protein. The sample contains hundreds of thousands of distinct CDR3 sequences, around 49% of which appear only once. The sequencing sample was made of blood. The gene calls are TRBV4-2 and TRBJ2-1; possibly TRBD1 for D (6 bases). This TCR was sampled from a man aged 30 to 39 in good health. This CDR3 is CASSQENRVSVLRQFF. The CDR3 DNA is TGTGCCAGCAGCCAAGAAAACAGGGTGTCAGTCCTGCGGCAGTTCTTC.